The next 8 T cell receptor beta chains were all read from a single sample in a study of monozygotic twins with inflammatory bowel disease. TCRdb re-called the 5' RACE reads and gives one entry per CDR3 protein, without DNA. This sample lists 80,000 or so distinct CDR3 sequences; its ten largest clones have around 7.2%. Specimen: blood. These receptors came from a human donor with ulcerative colitis or Crohn's disease, or a healthy co-twin of an affected twin (not recorded which).

The V gene is TRBV5-1, the J gene TRBJ2-7. Germline CDR1 reads SGHRS; CDR2 reads YFSETQ. The CDR3 length is 12 residues. CDR3 sequence reads: CASSLNDYEQYF. The variable domain in full, with the rest retrieved from reference TRBV5-1 and TRBJ2-7, is KAGVTQTPRYLIKTRGQQVTLSCSPISGHRSVSWYQQTPGQGLQFLFEYFSETQRNKGNFPGRFSGRQFSNSRSEMNVSTLELGDSALYLCASSLNDYEQYFGPGTRLTVT.

The gene calls are TRBV15 and TRBJ2-1; there is no DNA to check the TCRdb D call of TRBD1. This CDR3 comprises 16 residues. Per germline, CDR1 LNHNV and CDR2 YYDKDF (reference sequence). The CDR3 reads CATSRLRGGGNNEQFF.

V is TRBV27 and J is TRBJ1-2; TCRdb calls TRBD1, which cannot be checked without DNA. The CDR3 runs 13 residues. Germline lookup yields CDR1 MNHEY and CDR2 SMNVEV (reference sequence). The CDR3 sequence: CASSLGGHYGYTF.

This CDR3 is CASSTLRGATDTGELFF. The J gene is TRBJ2-2, the V gene TRBV19; the D call from TCRdb, TRBD1, cannot be confirmed without DNA. CDR3 length: 17 amino acids. Germline V gene lookup returns CDR1 LNHDA and CDR2 SQIVND (reference sequence).

The CDR3 loop is CASSPRRAITEAFF. This chain links TRBV19 with TRBJ1-1. The length of the CDR3 is 14 residues. Germline values: CDR1 LNHDA, CDR2 SQIVND (reference sequence).

The chain is built from TRBV3-1 and TRBJ1-2; the TCRdb call, TRBD1, lacks DNA for checking. CDR1 LGHDT and CDR2 YNNKEL come from the germline V gene (reference sequence). The length of the CDR3 is 12 residues. CDR3 sequence: CASTQGQLGYTF. Full variable domain (rest looked up from reference TRBV3-1 and TRBJ1-2): DTAVSQTPKYLVTQMGNDKSIKCEQNLGHDTMYWYKQDSKKFLKIMFSYNNKELIINETVPNRFSPKSPDKAHLNLHINSLELGDSAVYFCASTQGQLGYTFGSGTRLTVV.

V and J are TRBV20-1 and TRBJ2-2; absent DNA, TCRdb's TRBD2 call cannot be checked. The CDR3 sequence is 16 residues long. CDR1 is DFQATT, CDR2 SNEGSKA, per germline (reference sequence). CDR3 sequence: CSAKLAGASGTGELFF.

This sequence joins TRBV9 and TRBJ1-2; the D call of TRBD1 rests on TCRdb alone, since no DNA is present to check it. From germline, CDR1 is SGDLS and CDR2 YYNGEE. The CDR3 covers 15 residues. The CDR3 sequence is CASSVKGQGAGGYTF.